Each of the 9 T cell receptor beta chains below was sequenced from the same sample in a study of memory B cells and T cells in multiple sclerosis. Here immunoSEQ multiplex PCR was the method, and the copy in TCRdb shows in-frame clones only, minus some. The sample lists about 14,000 clones; approximately 70% were seen once. Sample: memory (CD45RO+) CD4+ T cells from blood. Source of these receptors: a human donor with multiple sclerosis.

This clone is a singleton in its sample. The V gene is TRBV5-1, the J gene TRBJ2-7; D may be TRBD1 (6 bases). There are 14 residues in the CDR3. Germline CDR1 is SGHRS and CDR2 is YFSETQ. V was trimmed by 4 bases and J by 1 base, leaving 12 bases between them. The CDR3 DNA is TGCGCCAGCAGCCCTTACCAGGGGTCCTACGAGCAGTACTTC. The encoded protein is CASSPYQGSYEQYF.

The gene calls are TRBV4-2 and TRBJ2-7, with D possibly TRBD1 on 5 matching bases. This CDR3 comprises 13 residues. V gave up 0 bases and J gave up 4 bases, with 7 bases separating them. Germline CDR1 and CDR2: LGHNA and YNFKEQ. CDR3 sequence: CASSQEQGYEQYF. Here the CDR3 DNA reads TGTGCCAGCAGCCAAGAGCAGGGATACGAGCAGTACTTC.

The rearrangement uses TRBV15 and TRBJ2-3; D not certain. Trimming removed 0 bases at V and 0 bases at J, with 7 bases between. The germline gives CDR1 LNHNV, CDR2 YYDKDF (reference sequence). The CDR3 is made up of 15 amino acids. CDR3: CATSRDLSSTDTQYF. CDR3 bases: TGTGCCACCAGCAGAGACTTGTCTAGCACAGATACGCAGTATTTT.

The chain couples TRBV10-3 to TRBJ1-6; TRBD1 might be the D (6 bases). The V and J ends lost 3 bases and 8 bases respectively, with 11 bases between them. The CDR3 loop spans 14 amino acids. The germline V gene encodes CDR1 ENHRY and CDR2 SYGVKD. The CDR3 spells CAISDGTLHSPLHF. The CDR3 DNA is TGTGCCATCAGTGACGGGACACTACATTCACCCCTCCACTTT.

The chain combines TRBV5-4 with TRBJ2-1, with 9 bases identical to TRBD1. Germline assignment: CDR1 SGHNT and CDR2 YYREEE (reference sequence). CDR3 length: 15 residues. Unmatched junction bases numbered 11, after V lost 1 base and J lost 12 bases. DNA for the CDR3: TGTGCCAGCAGCTTGTCGGGACAGGGATTCTTGGTGCAGTTCTTC. Its translation: CASSLSGQGFLVQFF. The full variable domain, with the rest looked up from reference TRBV5-4 and TRBJ2-1, is ETGVTQSPTHLIKTRGQQVTLRCSSQSGHNTVSWYQQALGQGPQFIFQYYREEENGRGNFPPRFSGLQFPNYSSELNVNALELDDSALYLCASSLSGQGFLVQFFGPGTRLTVL.

This rearrangement joins TRBV5-1 to TRBJ2-2, with D hard to call. Trimming shortened V by 0 bases and J by 7 bases, and 7 bases separated the two germline ends. The CDR3 loop spans 13 amino acids. Germline assignment: CDR1 SGHRS and CDR2 YFSETQ. CDR3 nucleotide sequence: TGCGCCAGCAGCTTGGTGCTGCGCGGGGAGCTGTTTTTT. Its translation is CASSLVLRGELFF.

The rearrangement joins TRBV7-9 to TRBJ2-7, with TRBD2 matching 13 bases. The CDR3 loop spans 17 amino acids. The germline V gene has CDR1 SEHNR and CDR2 FQNEAQ (reference sequence). Trimming at V came to 5 bases and at J to 2 bases, leaving 9 bases not matched to a gene. The DNA of the CDR3 is TGTGCCAGCAGCACCGGAGGACTAGCGGGAGCCACCTACGAGCAGTACTTC. Encoded protein: CASSTGGLAGATYEQYF.

This clone was counted once. The rearrangement joins TRBV2 to TRBJ1-1, with 10 positions matching TRBD1. The CDR3 covers 14 residues. V lost 6 bases, J lost 5 bases, and 6 bases stayed unmatched. From germline, CDR1 is SNHLY and CDR2 FYNNEI. The CDR3 protein is CASRRGQGKTEAFF. In DNA form, the CDR3 reads TGTGCCAGCAGGAGGGGACAGGGGAAGACTGAAGCTTTCTTT.

CDR3 loop: CASSKGGGQDYEQYF. The DNA of the CDR3 is TGTGCCAGCAGCAAAGGGGGGGGACAGGACTACGAGCAGTACTTC. The rearrangement links TRBV21-1 to TRBJ2-5; whether TRBD1, the table's D call, matches the DNA was not checked. The tail of the sequence fits TRBJ2-7 better, so the J call may be wrong. TRBV21-1 is a listed pseudogene. The CDR3 consists of 15 residues.